This TCR beta chain was recorded in a study of cytomegalovirus exposure and HLA in healthy donors. Study background: The roughly 100 million unique TCR beta sequences, from about 179 million T cells, were found by an earlier analysis.

CDR1 and CDR2 from the germline V gene are GTSNPN and SVGIG (reference sequence). Trimming removed 0 bases from V and 5 bases from J, with 10 bases in between. CDR3 length equals 13 residues. Study results and limitations: Both high specificity and high sensitivity reportedly marked the classifier's diagnosis of cytomegalovirus status. It was in a later analysis that TCR association rates were seen to vary by HLA locus, highest for DRB1 and lowest for HLA-C.

As concerns this clone: What it binds is unknown.

PCR used 60 Vbeta primers and 13 Jbeta primers. TCRdb keeps only in-frame clones here, not all; method: immunoSEQ multiplex PCR. Found here are 200,000 to 300,000 clones, around 81% of them singletons; the top ten hold less than 8.5%. The sequence was obtained from an older woman in good health and CMV-seropositive. The chain has TRBV30 and TRBJ2-5; a possible D gene is TRBD1 (7 bases). The source material was PBMCs. The CDR3 loop reads CAWSVAGGETQYF. For the CDR3, the DNA is TGTGCCTGGAGTGTGGCAGGGGGGGAGACCCAGTACTTC.